The sample holds many counts of the clone carrying this T cell receptor (beta chain). Antigen specificity is unknown. TCRbeta library construction was performed incorporating unique molecular identifiers. TCRdb processed the PCR reads anew with MiXCR; each CDR3 protein has one entry. The table includes tens of thousands of distinct CDR3 sequences, 5% to 6.5% detected once. These data originate in a study of T-cell reconstitution after alpha-beta-depleted transplantation in children. Study-level findings and limits: At day 60, the high TCRbeta diversity found in some patients originated from recipient T cells and thymic progenitors that had survived.

In germline, CDR1 is LGHNA, CDR2 YNFKEQ. J was trimmed by 5 bases and V by 1 base; bases with no gene match: 5. The CDR3 runs to 16 residues. Sequenced here: PBMCs, mostly from graft donor cells, sampled 60 days after TCRalphabeta/CD19-depleted stem cell transplant. V is TRBV4-2 and J is TRBJ2-2; 9 bases match TRBD1. This clonotype was sampled from a female patient aged 2-9 years who had a stem cell transplant for aplastic anemia, so the T cells may come from the graft donor. The CDR3 loop is CASSQGTGGSTGELFF. The CDR3 DNA is TGTGCCAGCAGCCAAGGAACAGGGGGCAGTACCGGGGAGCTGTTTTTT.